The rows below give T cell receptor beta chains drawn from one sample of a study of neoadjuvant anti-PD-1 for oral cavity cancer. Assay: immunoSEQ multiplex PCR; the TCRdb copy retains only in-frame clones and omits some. The data show around 67,000 clones, less than 90% seen once. Here the sequenced sample was PBMCs, taken after nivolumab (anti-PD-1) treatment. The receptors here all came from a person between 40 and 85 years old with oral cavity squamous cell carcinoma. The CDR3 runs from the conserved cysteine through the conserved F or W.

j_call v_call cdr3_aa
TRBJ2-6 TRBV6-1 CASSPGSANVLTF
TRBJ2-5 TRBV5-1 CASSLTPGSETQYF
TRBJ1-2 TRBV18 CASSQTMDRAYGYTF
TRBJ2-2 TRBV29-1 CSVEARGGRDTGELFF
TRBJ2-2 TRBV30 CAWSGDSNTGELFF
TRBJ2-4 TRBV30 CAWSRTSGGPGAKNIQYF
TRBJ2-1 TRBV7-7 CASSLAGAHNEQFF
TRBJ2-6 TRBV28 CASSPGQVSGANVLTF
TRBJ1-1 TRBV27 CASSLSPAGGWENTEAFF
TRBJ1-5 TRBV6-5 CASSNSLLQPQHF
TRBJ1-5 TRBV7-9 CASSYGTGGSYQPQHF
TRBJ2-5 TRBV11-2 CASSLAGEGTQYF
TRBJ2-2 TRBV11-2 CASSLVALAGVVGELFF
TRBJ1-1 TRBV6-1 CASSQGNTEAFF
TRBJ1-2 TRBV5-6 CASSGRRGYTF